This T cell receptor beta chain originates from a study of beta chain features in type 1 diabetes. The overall study: Taken together, all samples contributed some 100 million examined sorted cells.

Sequencing targeted expressed TCRB transcripts, as all isolated RNA had been reverse transcribed. The protocol was immunoSEQ multiplex PCR, while the TCRdb copy is restricted to in-frame clones and leaves out a portion. The sample includes 200,000 to 300,000 clones, roughly 10% of them seen just once. V was clipped by 2 bases and J by 6 bases, with 17 bases between them. The germline gives CDR1 LGHNA, CDR2 YSLEER. The CDR3 runs to 17 residues. This clone showed up just a few times. Its antigen is not identified. Findings and caveats of the study: Small HLA sub-analyses could not settle whether HLA shapes TCRB rearrangement. Although PCR might favor shorter templates, it would do so equally in patients and controls. People with Type 1 diabetes carried modestly yet significantly shorter TCRB CDR3s in all four CD4+ subsets.

The authors sorted CD4+ naive, central memory, regulatory and stem cell-like memory cells via CD45RO/CCR7/CD25/CD127/CD95/CD27. The material sequenced was naive CD4+ T cells from blood. This receptor was identified in a man aged 30 to 45 with type 1 diabetes. V and J are TRBV4-3 and TRBJ1-6, with D possibly matching TRBD1 (6 bases). Here the CDR3 reads CASSQRGGGNLNSPLHF. CDR3 DNA sequence: TGCGCCAGCAGCCAACGCGGGGGCGGGAACCTTAATTCACCCCTCCACTTT.